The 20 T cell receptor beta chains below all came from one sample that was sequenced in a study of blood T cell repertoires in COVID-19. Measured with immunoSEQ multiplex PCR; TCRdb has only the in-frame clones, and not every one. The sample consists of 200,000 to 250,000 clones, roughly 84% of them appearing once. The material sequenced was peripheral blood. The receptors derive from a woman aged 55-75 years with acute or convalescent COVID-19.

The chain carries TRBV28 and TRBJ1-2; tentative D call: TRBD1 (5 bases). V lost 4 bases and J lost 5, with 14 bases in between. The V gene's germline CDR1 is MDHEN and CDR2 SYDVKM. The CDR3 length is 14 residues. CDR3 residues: CASSSDWGLYGYTF. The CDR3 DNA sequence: TGTGCCAGCAGTTCAGATTGGGGACTTTATGGCTACACCTTC.

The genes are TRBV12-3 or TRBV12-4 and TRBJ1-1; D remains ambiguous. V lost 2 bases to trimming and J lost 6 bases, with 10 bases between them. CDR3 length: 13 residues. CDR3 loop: CASSLSVFAEAFF. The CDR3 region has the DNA TGTGCCAGCAGTTTATCAGTCTTCGCTGAAGCTTTCTTT.

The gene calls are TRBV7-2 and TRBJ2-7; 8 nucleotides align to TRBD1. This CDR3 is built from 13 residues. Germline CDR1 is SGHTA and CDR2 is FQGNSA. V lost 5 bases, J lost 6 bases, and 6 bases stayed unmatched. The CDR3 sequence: CASSRDRWSEQYF. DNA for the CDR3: TGTGCCAGCAGCCGGGACAGGTGGTCCGAGCAGTACTTC.

The CDR3 region is CASSLEGRAAGYNEQFF. The CDR3 DNA follows: TGTGCCAGCAGCTTAGAGGGTAGGGCTGCGGGTTACAATGAGCAGTTCTTC. The rearrangement links TRBV11-2 to TRBJ2-1; the D gene is possibly TRBD2 (5 bases). The germline CDR1 and CDR2 sequences are SGHAT and FQNNGV. The CDR3 length is 17 residues. V lost 0 bases and J lost 4, with 16 bases in between.

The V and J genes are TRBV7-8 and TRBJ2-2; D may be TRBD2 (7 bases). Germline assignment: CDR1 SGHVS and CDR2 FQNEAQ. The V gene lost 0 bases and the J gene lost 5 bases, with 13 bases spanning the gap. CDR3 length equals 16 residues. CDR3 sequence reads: CASSLAGGALTGELFF. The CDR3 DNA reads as TGTGCCAGCAGCTTAGCGGGGGGGGCCTTGACCGGGGAGCTGTTTTTT.

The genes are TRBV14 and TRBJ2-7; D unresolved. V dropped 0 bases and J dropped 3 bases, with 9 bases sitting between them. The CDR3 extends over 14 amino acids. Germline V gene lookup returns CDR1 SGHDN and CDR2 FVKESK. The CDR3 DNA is TGTGCCAGCAGCCAAGATTTTACACACTACGAGCAGTACTTC. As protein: CASSQDFTHYEQYF.

In nucleotides, the CDR3 is TGTGCCAGCAGCTCCGCTACAGGGGACTATGGCTACACCTTC. Residues: CASSSATGDYGYTF. V usage is TRBV5-4 and J usage is TRBJ1-2; 7 bases match TRBD1. The length of the CDR3 is 14 residues. Trimming at V came to 3 bases and at J to 3 bases, leaving 5 bases not matched to a gene. Germline V gene sequence: CDR1 SGHNT, CDR2 YYREEE (reference sequence).

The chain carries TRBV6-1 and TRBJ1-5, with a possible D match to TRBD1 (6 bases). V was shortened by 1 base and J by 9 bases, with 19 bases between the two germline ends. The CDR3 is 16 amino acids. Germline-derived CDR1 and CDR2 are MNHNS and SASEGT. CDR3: CASSEVLSHRVWPQHF. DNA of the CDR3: TGTGCCAGCAGTGAAGTATTGAGTCACAGGGTATGGCCCCAGCATTTT.

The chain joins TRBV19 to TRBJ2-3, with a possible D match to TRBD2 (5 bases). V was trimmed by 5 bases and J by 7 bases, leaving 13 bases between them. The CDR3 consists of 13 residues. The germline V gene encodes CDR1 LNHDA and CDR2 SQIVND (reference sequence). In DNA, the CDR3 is TGTGCCAGTAGTTCAATTACTAGACATACGCAGTATTTT. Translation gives CASSSITRHTQYF.

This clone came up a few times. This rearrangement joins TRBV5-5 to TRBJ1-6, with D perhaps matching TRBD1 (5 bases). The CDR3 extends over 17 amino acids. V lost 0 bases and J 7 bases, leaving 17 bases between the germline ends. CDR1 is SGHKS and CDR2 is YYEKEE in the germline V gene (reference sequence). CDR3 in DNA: TGTGCCAGCAGCTTGGAATTGACCCGGACACCCAATTCACCCCTCCACTTT. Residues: CASSLELTRTPNSPLHF.

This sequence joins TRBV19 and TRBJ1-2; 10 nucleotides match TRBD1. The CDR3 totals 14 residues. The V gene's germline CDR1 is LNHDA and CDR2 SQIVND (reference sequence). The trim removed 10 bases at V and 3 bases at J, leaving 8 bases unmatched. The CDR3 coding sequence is TGTGCCACCCGAGGGGACAGGGGCTACTATGGCTACACCTTC. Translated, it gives CATRGDRGYYGYTF.

In nucleotides, the CDR3 is TGTGCCAGCAGCCGTAGGGGGGGTGAAAAACTGTTTTTT. Translated, it gives CASSRRGGEKLFF. This chain joins TRBV6-5 and TRBJ1-4, with a tentative D call TRBD1 (6 bases). Germline-derived CDR1 and CDR2 are MNHEY and SVGAGI. The CDR3 is made up of 13 amino acids. V was cut by 6 bases and J by 7 bases, with 12 bases left in between.

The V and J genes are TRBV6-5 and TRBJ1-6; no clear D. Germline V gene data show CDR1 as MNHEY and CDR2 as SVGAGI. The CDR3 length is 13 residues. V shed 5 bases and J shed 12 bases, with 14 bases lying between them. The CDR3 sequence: CASSPEADRPLHF. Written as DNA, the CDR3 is TGTGCCAGCAGTCCAGAGGCAGATAGACCCCTCCACTTT.

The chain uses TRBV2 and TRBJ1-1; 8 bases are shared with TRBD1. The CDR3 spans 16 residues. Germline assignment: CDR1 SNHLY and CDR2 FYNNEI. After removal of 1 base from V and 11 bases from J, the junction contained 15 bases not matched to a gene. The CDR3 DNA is TGTGCCAGCAGTGAAGAGGCCCAGGGGGCTATATGGGAGGCTTTCTTT. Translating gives CASSEEAQGAIWEAFF.

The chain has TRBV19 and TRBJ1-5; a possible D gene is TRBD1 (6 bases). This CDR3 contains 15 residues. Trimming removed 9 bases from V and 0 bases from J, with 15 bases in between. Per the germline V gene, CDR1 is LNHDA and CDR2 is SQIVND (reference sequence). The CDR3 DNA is TGTGCCAGCAGGTCTTTGGACAGTAGCAATCAGCCCCAGCATTTT. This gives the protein CASRSLDSSNQPQHF.

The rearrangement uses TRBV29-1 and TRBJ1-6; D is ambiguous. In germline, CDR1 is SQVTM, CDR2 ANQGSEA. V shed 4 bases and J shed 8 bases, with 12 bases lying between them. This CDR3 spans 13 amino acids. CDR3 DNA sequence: TGCAGCGTTGGCGCGGGCCCTTATTCACCCCTCCACTTT. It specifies CSVGAGPYSPLHF.

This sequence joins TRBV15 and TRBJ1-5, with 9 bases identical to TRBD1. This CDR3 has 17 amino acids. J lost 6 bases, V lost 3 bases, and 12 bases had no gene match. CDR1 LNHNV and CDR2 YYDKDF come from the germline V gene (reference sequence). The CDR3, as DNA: TGTGCCACCAGCAGGTCGGACGGGGACAGGGTCGGTCAGCCCCAGCATTTT. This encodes CATSRSDGDRVGQPQHF.

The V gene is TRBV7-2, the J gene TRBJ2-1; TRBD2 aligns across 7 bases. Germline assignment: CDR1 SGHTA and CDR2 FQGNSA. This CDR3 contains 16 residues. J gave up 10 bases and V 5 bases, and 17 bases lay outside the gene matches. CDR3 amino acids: CASSGSGAGSHGEQFF. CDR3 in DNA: TGTGCCAGCAGCGGGAGCGGGGCGGGGAGCCACGGGGAGCAGTTCTTC.

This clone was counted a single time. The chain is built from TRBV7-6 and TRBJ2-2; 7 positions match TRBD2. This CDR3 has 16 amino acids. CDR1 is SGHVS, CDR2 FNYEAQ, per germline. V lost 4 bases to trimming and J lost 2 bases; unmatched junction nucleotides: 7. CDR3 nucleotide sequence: TGTGCCAGCAGCTCCGGCGGGGGTGGTAACACCGGGGAGCTGTTTTTT. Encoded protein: CASSSGGGGNTGELFF.

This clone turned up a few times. The CDR3 spells CSVVPSSYEQYF. The CDR3 DNA reads TGCAGCGTTGTACCGAGCTCCTACGAGCAGTACTTC. This chain joins TRBV29-1 and TRBJ2-7; D gene unclear. The CDR3 extends over 12 amino acids. Germline V CDR1 and CDR2: SQVTM, ANQGSEA. Trimming cost V 4 bases and J 0 bases, with 7 bases left between them.